The next 28 T cell receptor beta chains were all read from a single sample in a study of Ad26.COV2.S vaccination and SARS-CoV-2 variants. TCRdb's copy holds only in-frame clones and misses some; the assay was immunoSEQ multiplex PCR. In the table there are 350,000 to 400,000 clones, over 75% of which are singletons. Treatment in this sample: around 19 received Ad26.COV2.S at low or high dose, single or two shots; 5 received placebo; per-sample allocation not given. After the first vaccine or placebo injection, samples were drawn on day 63. Material: peripheral blood, obtained in a trial of Ad26.COV2.S vaccine versus placebo. The source is a person aged 18 to 59 who received the Ad26.COV2.S COVID-19 vaccine or a placebo.

V gene TRBV28 combines with J gene TRBJ1-6, with TRBD1 matching over 8 bases. The CDR3 contains 16 residues. Germline lookup yields CDR1 MDHEN and CDR2 SYDVKM. With V trimmed by 10 bases and J by 7 bases, 15 bases remained unmatched. The CDR3 DNA is TGTGCCATACCCTCCGGTGACAGGGGAGGGAATTCACCCCTCCACTTT. This gives the protein CAIPSGDRGGNSPLHF. The variable domain in full, completed from reference TRBV28 and TRBJ1-6, reads DVKVTQSSRYLVKRTGEKVFLECVQDMDHENMFWYRQDPGLGLRLIYFSYDVKMKEKGDIPEGYSVSREKKERFSLILESASTNQTSMYLCAIPSGDRGGNSPLHFGNGTRLTVT.

V and J are TRBV3-1 (or the pseudogene TRBV3-2) and TRBJ2-3, with D possibly being TRBD2 (5 bases). Germline V gene data show CDR1 as LGHDT and CDR2 as YNNKEL (reference sequence). V dropped 4 bases and J dropped 5 bases, with 13 bases sitting between them. CDR3 length equals 14 residues. The CDR3 protein is CASSRPASGDTQYF. Here the CDR3 DNA reads TGTGCCAGCAGCCGCCCGGCGAGCGGAGATACGCAGTATTTT.

The rearrangement joins TRBV19 to TRBJ2-4, with D perhaps given as TRBD1 or TRBD2 (5 bases each). Germline-derived CDR1 and CDR2 are LNHDA and SQIVND (reference sequence). This CDR3 has 16 amino acids. Trimming shortened V by 3 bases and J by 0 bases, and 12 bases separated the two germline ends. CDR3 coding DNA: TGTGCCAGTAGTATGGCAGGGAGTCTAGCCAAAAACATTCAGTACTTC. Translation: CASSMAGSLAKNIQYF.

V is TRBV19 and J is TRBJ2-1, with 15 bases aligning to TRBD2. CDR1 LNHDA and CDR2 SQIVND come from the germline V gene (reference sequence). The CDR3 length is 16 residues. The junction had 16 bases not matched to a gene; V was cut back by 9 bases and J by 13 bases. The CDR3 loop reads CASLPGGTSGRREQFF. CDR3 in DNA: TGTGCCAGCCTCCCTGGGGGGACTAGCGGGAGGAGAGAACAGTTCTTC. The full variable domain, in which reference TRBV19 and TRBJ2-1 provide the parts outside the CDR3, is DGGITQSPKYLFRKEGQNVTLSCEQNLNHDAMYWYRQDPGQGLRLIYYSQIVNDFQKGDIAEGYSVSREKKESFPLTVTSAQKNPTAFYLCASLPGGTSGRREQFFGPGTRLTVL.

V is TRBV10-3 and J is TRBJ2-6; D unclear. V was pared by 5 bases and J by 2 bases, with 7 bases between. The CDR3 consists of 14 residues. Looked up from germline, CDR1 is ENHRY and CDR2 is SYGVKD. CDR3 in amino acids: CAISSGPGANVLTF. CDR3 DNA: TGTGCCATCAGTTCCGGTCCTGGGGCCAACGTCCTGACTTTC.

The chain uses TRBV18 and TRBJ2-5; a possible D gene is TRBD2 (6 bases). V was cut by 8 bases and J by 0 bases, with 16 bases left in between. The CDR3 contains 15 residues. From germline, CDR1 is KGHSH and CDR2 LQKENI. This CDR3 is CASIRGSSDQETQYF. In nucleotides, the CDR3 is TGTGCCAGCATCCGAGGGTCTAGCGACCAAGAGACCCAGTACTTC.

CDR3 loop: CASSPSGSLYGYTF. The CDR3 nucleotides read TGTGCCAGCAGCCCGTCGGGGTCCTTATATGGCTACACCTTC. The gene calls are TRBV11-2 and TRBJ1-2; D unclear. Germline values: CDR1 SGHAT, CDR2 FQNNGV. V was clipped by 5 bases and J by 5 bases, with 15 bases between them. The CDR3 runs to 14 residues.

J is TRBJ2-5 and V is TRBV19; TRBD2 matches 11 bases. This CDR3 has 16 residues. Trimming took 10 bases from V and 5 from J; bases not matched to a gene: 15. Germline V gives CDR1 LNHDA, CDR2 SQIVND (reference sequence). CDR3 bases: TGTGCCACCTCCCCTCGCCAGATAGCGGGAGGGGAGACCCAGTACTTC. It encodes CATSPRQIAGGETQYF.

The chain joins TRBV5-1 to TRBJ2-2, with D perhaps being TRBD1 or TRBD2 (5 bases each). This CDR3 comprises 14 residues. Germline-derived CDR1 and CDR2 are SGHRS and YFSETQ. V lost 0 bases, J lost 6 bases, and 9 bases lay in between. CDR3 sequence reads: CASSLEWGSGELFF. The CDR3 region has the DNA TGCGCCAGCAGCTTGGAGTGGGGGTCCGGGGAGCTGTTTTTT. Looking up the rest from reference TRBV5-1 and TRBJ2-2 gives the full variable domain: KAGVTQTPRYLIKTRGQQVTLSCSPISGHRSVSWYQQTPGQGLQFLFEYFSETQRNKGNFPGRFSGRQFSNSRSEMNVSTLELGDSALYLCASSLEWGSGELFFGEGSRLTVL.

The gene calls are TRBV5-6 and TRBJ1-5; D is undetermined. V was shortened by 2 bases and J by 4 bases, with 7 bases between the two germline ends. CDR1 and CDR2 (germline): SGHDT, YYEEEE. The CDR3 has 13 residues. Written as DNA, the CDR3 is TGTGCCAGCAGCTTTGGGAAAAATCAGCCCCAGCATTTT. It codes for CASSFGKNQPQHF. Supplemented by reference TRBV5-6 and TRBJ1-5, the full variable domain reads DAGVTQSPTHLIKTRGQQVTLRCSPKSGHDTVSWYQQALGQGPQFIFQYYEEEERQRGNFPDRFSGHQFPNYSSELNVNALLLGDSALYLCASSFGKNQPQHFGDGTRLSIL.

J is TRBJ2-7 and V is TRBV19; D gene ambiguous. CDR1 and CDR2 (germline): LNHDA, SQIVND (reference sequence). The V gene lost 3 bases and the J gene lost 4 bases, with 16 bases spanning the gap. The CDR3 covers 15 residues. The DNA of the CDR3 is TGTGCCAGTAGTATCTCTCCAACCCCGGAGTACGAGCAGTACTTC. It yields the protein CASSISPTPEYEQYF. Together with reference TRBV19 and TRBJ2-7, the CDR3 gives the full variable domain: DGGITQSPKYLFRKEGQNVTLSCEQNLNHDAMYWYRQDPGQGLRLIYYSQIVNDFQKGDIAEGYSVSREKKESFPLTVTSAQKNPTAFYLCASSISPTPEYEQYFGPGTRLTVT.

The table lists this clone with a count of one. This CDR3 is CASSFSGGSPLHF. CDR3 coding DNA: TGTGCCAGCAGTTTTAGTGGTGGCTCACCCCTCCACTTT. The gene calls are TRBV28 and TRBJ1-6; D call uncertain. V dropped 3 bases and J dropped 10 bases, with 10 bases sitting between them. CDR1 and CDR2 from the germline V gene are MDHEN and SYDVKM. CDR3 length: 13 residues.

The chain combines TRBV11-2 with TRBJ2-5; no reliable D call. Germline V CDR1 and CDR2: SGHAT, FQNNGV. V lost 4 bases and J lost 5, with 17 bases in between. The length of the CDR3 is 15 residues. The CDR3 DNA sequence: TGTGCCAGCAGCTCCCCCGAGGTGTTCGGGGAGACCCAGTACTTC. As protein: CASSSPEVFGETQYF.

This clone was counted a few times. The V and J genes are TRBV6-2 or TRBV6-3 and TRBJ2-7; D ambiguous. Germline CDR1 MNHEY, CDR2 SVGEGT. The CDR3 loop spans 14 amino acids. Trimming removed 0 bases from V and 3 bases from J, with 9 bases in between. CDR3 protein: CASSYSSTGYEQYF. CDR3 in DNA: TGTGCCAGCAGTTACTCCTCGACGGGCTACGAGCAGTACTTC.

The chain is built from TRBV7-9 and TRBJ2-7; D is possibly TRBD1 (5 bases). The length of the CDR3 is 16 residues. Trimming shortened V by 1 base and J by 3 bases, and 16 bases separated the two germline ends. Germline loops: CDR1 SEHNR, CDR2 FQNEAQ (reference sequence). The DNA of the CDR3 is TGTGCCAGCAGCTTAGTTCGGTTAGGGGTCATCTACGAGCAGTACTTC. Translating it yields CASSLVRLGVIYEQYF.

This chain links TRBV28 with TRBJ1-3; a weak D match, TRBD1 (5 bases). The V end was cut by 0 bases, the J end by 0 bases, with 9 bases between. Germline V gene lookup returns CDR1 MDHEN and CDR2 SYDVKM. The length of the CDR3 is 16 residues. The CDR3 DNA sequence: TGTGCCAGCAGTTTATGGGGGGACGGCTCTGGAAACACCATATATTTT. It specifies CASSLWGDGSGNTIYF.

This clone was found once. The V gene is TRBV7-3, the J gene TRBJ2-7, with TRBD1 matching over 7 bases. This CDR3 spans 14 amino acids. Germline CDR1 and CDR2: SGHTA and FQGTGA. V dropped 5 bases and J dropped 2; count of bases not matched to a gene: 6. The CDR3, as DNA: TGTGCCAGCAGCCTCGGGACAGAACCCTACGAGCAGTACTTC. It encodes CASSLGTEPYEQYF.

This clone has just one count. The CDR3 loop is CASRFGRRTQYF. In DNA form, the CDR3 reads TGTGCCAGCAGATTCGGAAGGAGGACGCAGTATTTT. The genes are TRBV28 and TRBJ2-3, with D perhaps TRBD2 (5 bases). With 6 bases removed from V and 9 bases from J, the gap between germline ends came to 13 bases. Germline V gives CDR1 MDHEN, CDR2 SYDVKM. This CDR3 spans 12 amino acids.

V and J are TRBV27 and TRBJ2-1, with 7 bases identical to TRBD2. Germline CDR1 is MNHEY and CDR2 is SMNVEV (reference sequence). V shed 0 bases and J 4 bases; nucleotides not matched to a gene: 6. This CDR3 comprises 16 residues. CDR3 residues: CASSLSTAGVYNEQFF. The CDR3 DNA reads as TGTGCCAGCAGTTTATCGACGGCGGGAGTATACAATGAGCAGTTCTTC.

This rearrangement joins TRBV15 to TRBJ1-5; tentative D call: TRBD1 (5 bases). The CDR3 is 14 residues long. Germline loops: CDR1 LNHNV, CDR2 YYDKDF (reference sequence). Trimming cost V 0 bases and J 2 bases, with 5 bases left between them. This CDR3 reads CATSRDRGNQPQHF. Written as DNA, the CDR3 is TGTGCCACCAGCAGAGACAGGGGCAATCAGCCCCAGCATTTT.

The V and J genes are TRBV4-3 and TRBJ1-4; D is undetermined. The CDR3 loop spans 14 amino acids. V gave up 0 bases and J gave up 8 bases, with 10 bases separating them. The V gene's germline CDR1 is LGHNA and CDR2 YSLEER. CDR3: CASSQDPDGEKLFF. DNA for the CDR3: TGCGCCAGCAGCCAAGACCCAGATGGGGAAAAACTGTTTTTT.

V usage is TRBV7-6 and J usage is TRBJ1-5; D ambiguous. Deletions cut 1 base from V and 6 bases from J, with 13 bases between. Germline loops: CDR1 SGHVS, CDR2 FNYEAQ. This CDR3 region has 15 residues. The CDR3 DNA is TGTGCCAGCAGCTTAGTGTCCGGGAGCGGTCAGCCCCAGCATTTT. Translated, it gives CASSLVSGSGQPQHF.

The chain has TRBV19 and TRBJ1-1, with D possibly being TRBD1 (5 bases). From germline, CDR1 is LNHDA and CDR2 SQIVND (reference sequence). The CDR3 consists of 11 residues. V gave up 3 bases and J gave up 8 bases, with 7 bases separating them. The CDR3 loop reads CASSIPGEAFF. CDR3 bases: TGTGCCAGTAGTATCCCAGGGGAAGCTTTCTTT.

This chain uses TRBV4-3 with TRBJ1-5; D call uncertain. This CDR3 region has 17 residues. V was clipped by 0 bases and J by 2 bases, with 14 bases between them. CDR1 and CDR2 (germline): LGHNA, YSLEER. CDR3 DNA: TGCGCCAGCAGCCAAGATACCGGGGTGGGCGGCAATCAGCCCCAGCATTTT. This encodes CASSQDTGVGGNQPQHF.

The chain is built from TRBV5-6 and TRBJ2-7; perhaps D is TRBD1 or TRBD2 (6 bases each). Germline V CDR1 and CDR2: SGHDT, YYEEEE. V was clipped by 3 bases and J by 2 bases, with 12 bases between them. There are 14 residues in the CDR3. CDR3 sequence: CASSWKGGTYEQYF. For the CDR3, the DNA is TGTGCCAGCAGCTGGAAGGGGGGAACCTACGAGCAGTACTTC.

The chain combines TRBV9 with TRBJ2-1, with TRBD2 matching 8 bases. Per germline, CDR1 SGDLS and CDR2 YYNGEE. CDR3 length: 15 residues. Germline trimming cut 3 bases from V and 6 bases from J; bases unmatched to any gene: 8. CDR3 region: CASSEGLEASNEQFF. Written as DNA, the CDR3 is TGTGCCAGCAGCGAGGGACTAGAAGCGTCCAATGAGCAGTTCTTC. The full variable domain, completed using reference TRBV9 and TRBJ2-1, is DSGVTQTPKHLITATGQRVTLRCSPRSGDLSVYWYQQSLDQGLQFLIQYYNGEERAKGNILERFSAQQFPDLHSELNLSSLELGDSALYFCASSEGLEASNEQFFGPGTRLTVL.

The V gene is TRBV7-8, the J gene TRBJ2-7; TRBD2 agrees at 9 bases. With V trimmed by 4 bases and J by 4 bases, 5 bases remained unmatched. The CDR3 is 14 amino acids. The germline CDR1 and CDR2 sequences are SGHVS and FQNEAQ. CDR3 region: CASSYSGRSYEQYF. The CDR3 DNA sequence: TGTGCCAGCAGCTATAGCGGGAGAAGTTACGAGCAGTACTTC.

The chain is built from TRBV7-3 and TRBJ2-4; D is tentatively TRBD1 or TRBD2 (5 bases each). The V end was cut by 5 bases, the J end by 0 bases, with 17 bases between. There are 17 residues in the CDR3. From germline, CDR1 is SGHTA and CDR2 FQGTGA. In DNA form, the CDR3 reads TGTGCCAGCAGCCCAATCAGGGAGTTGATAGCCAAAAACATTCAGTACTTC. Its protein product is CASSPIRELIAKNIQYF.